Below are 27 T cell receptor beta chains sequenced from a single sample in a study of blood T cell repertoires in COVID-19. Only in-frame clones appear in the TCRdb table, and some are missing; sequencing was by immunoSEQ multiplex PCR. The data show a few hundred thousand clones, with roughly 87% seen just once and 2.5% to 3.5% held by the top ten. Source material: PBMCs or T cells enriched from blood (not recorded which). The receptors were sampled from a woman aged 30 to 39 who had recovered from COVID-19.

The chain employs TRBV9 and TRBJ1-1; the D gene is possibly TRBD1 (6 bases). The V gene lost 4 bases and the J gene lost 2 bases, with 9 bases spanning the gap. The germline V gene encodes CDR1 SGDLS and CDR2 YYNGEE. The CDR3 length is 13 residues. In DNA, the CDR3 is TGTGCCAGCAGCCCGACAGGAAACACTGAAGCTTTCTTT. It codes for CASSPTGNTEAFF. Using reference TRBV9 and TRBJ1-1 for the parts outside the CDR3, the full variable domain is DSGVTQTPKHLITATGQRVTLRCSPRSGDLSVYWYQQSLDQGLQFLIQYYNGEERAKGNILERFSAQQFPDLHSELNLSSLELGDSALYFCASSPTGNTEAFFGQGTRLTVV.

This clone was counted a few times. V and J are TRBV6-2 or TRBV6-3 and TRBJ1-1; 10 bases are shared with TRBD1. The germline V gene has CDR1 MNHEY and CDR2 SVGEGT. J was trimmed by 4 bases and V by 6 bases; bases with no gene match: 8. This CDR3 is 15 amino acids long. CDR3 in DNA: TGTGCCAGCAGCGGAAGGCGGACAGGGGGCACTGAAGCTTTCTTT. This codes for CASSGRRTGGTEAFF.

This clone has ten or more counts. CDR3 residues: CASSLAGTGDEKLFF. The CDR3 DNA reads TGCGCCAGCAGCTTGGCCGGGACAGGGGATGAAAAACTGTTTTTT. The rearrangement uses TRBV5-1 and TRBJ1-4, with TRBD1 matching over 10 bases. V gave up 0 bases and J gave up 6 bases; unmatched junction bases: 2. CDR1 and CDR2 from the germline V gene are SGHRS and YFSETQ. This CDR3 contains 15 residues.

This clone was recorded only once. The chain combines TRBV29-1 with TRBJ2-5; 7 positions match TRBD2. The CDR3 length is 13 residues. The germline V gene has CDR1 SQVTM and CDR2 ANQGSEA. Unmatched junction bases numbered 8, after V lost 5 bases and J lost 5 bases. The CDR3 sequence: CSVPGLGAETQYF. The CDR3 bases are TGCAGCGTTCCCGGACTAGGGGCGGAGACCCAGTACTTC.

The genes are TRBV7-9 and TRBJ2-7; 7 nucleotides line up with TRBD1. CDR3 size: 16 residues. J gave up 3 bases and V 5 bases, and 13 bases lay outside the gene matches. The V gene's germline CDR1 is SEHNR and CDR2 FQNEAQ (reference sequence). The DNA of the CDR3 is TGTGCCAGCAGCGGGCGGTTTGGACAGGAGATCTACGAGCAGTACTTC. Translating it yields CASSGRFGQEIYEQYF. The full variable domain, its missing parts supplied by reference TRBV7-9 and TRBJ2-7, is DTGVSQNPRHKITKRGQNVTFRCDPISEHNRLYWYRQTLGQGPEFLTYFQNEAQLEKSRLLSDRFSAERPKGSFSTLEIQRTEQGDSAMYLCASSGRFGQEIYEQYFGPGTRLTVT.

The gene calls are TRBV5-1 and TRBJ1-1; TRBD1 matches 7 bases. The junction had 9 bases not matched to a gene; V was cut back by 1 base and J by 6 bases. The CDR3 runs 15 residues. Germline-derived CDR1 and CDR2 are SGHRS and YFSETQ. In nucleotides, the CDR3 is TGCGCCAGCAGCTTGTTGACAGGGAGTATGTCTGAAGCTTTCTTT. Translated: CASSLLTGSMSEAFF.

J is TRBJ1-5 and V is TRBV19, with 9 bases lining up with TRBD1. This CDR3 contains 17 residues. The trim removed 5 bases at V and 0 bases at J, leaving 8 bases unmatched. The V gene's germline CDR1 is LNHDA and CDR2 SQIVND (reference sequence). This CDR3 reads CASSEDRGPDSNQPQHF. The CDR3 nucleotides read TGTGCCAGTAGTGAGGACAGGGGTCCCGATAGCAATCAGCCCCAGCATTTT.

The chain recombines TRBV24-1 with TRBJ2-1, with a tentative D call TRBD2 (6 bases). CDR1 is KGHDR and CDR2 is SFDVKD in the germline V gene. Between the trimmed V and J ends, which lost 0 bases and 0 bases, there was a span of 14 bases. The CDR3 is 18 amino acids. This CDR3 reads CATSDLPAGQSSYNEQFF. The CDR3 region has the DNA TGTGCCACCAGTGATTTGCCGGCGGGGCAGAGCTCCTACAATGAGCAGTTCTTC.

CDR3 loop: CASSLFARSEKLFF. The CDR3 coding sequence is TGTGCCAGCAGTTTGTTTGCCCGGAGTGAAAAACTGTTTTTT. This chain joins TRBV28 and TRBJ1-4; D remains ambiguous. Germline V gene sequence: CDR1 MDHEN, CDR2 SYDVKM. CDR3 length: 14 residues. V lost 3 bases and J 7 bases, leaving 12 bases between the germline ends.

The chain carries TRBV2 and TRBJ1-3, with D perhaps matching TRBD1 (5 bases). V lost 3 bases and J 4 bases, leaving 19 bases between the germline ends. From germline, CDR1 is SNHLY and CDR2 FYNNEI. The CDR3 sequence is 17 residues long. CDR3: CASSDVRQGVSGNTIYF. DNA for the CDR3: TGTGCCAGCAGTGATGTTCGGCAGGGTGTATCGGGAAACACCATATATTTT.

The chain joins TRBV11-2 to TRBJ1-2; D may be TRBD1 (6 bases). With 5 bases removed from V and 4 bases from J, the gap between germline ends came to 14 bases. The CDR3 totals 14 residues. The germline V gene encodes CDR1 SGHAT and CDR2 FQNNGV. CDR3 protein: CASSRTAGAYGYTF. As DNA, the CDR3 is TGTGCCAGCAGCCGCACCGCGGGGGCCTATGGCTACACCTTC.

V is TRBV28 and J is TRBJ2-5; 7 nucleotides agree with TRBD1. From germline, CDR1 is MDHEN and CDR2 SYDVKM. The CDR3 covers 12 residues. CDR3 region: CEDRDCGETQYF. The CDR3 DNA reads as TGTGAAGACAGGGATTGCGGAGAGACCCAGTACTTC. The whole variable domain, remainder taken from reference TRBV28 and TRBJ2-5, is DVKVTQSSRYLVKRTGEKVFLECVQDMDHENMFWYRQDPGLGLRLIYFSYDVKMKEKGDIPEGYSVSREKKERFSLILESASTNQTSMYLCEDRDCGETQYFGPGTRLLVL.

The CDR3 loop reads CASSRGLDVNSPLHF. Here the CDR3 DNA reads TGTGCCAGTTCCAGAGGGTTGGACGTTAATTCACCCCTCCACTTT. The chain recombines TRBV19 with TRBJ1-6; the D is unclear. CDR1 and CDR2 (germline): LNHDA, SQIVND (reference sequence). The CDR3 has 15 amino acids. Trimming cost V 8 bases and J 6 bases, with 17 bases left between them. Full variable domain (outside the CDR3, taken from reference TRBV19 and TRBJ1-6): DGGITQSPKYLFRKEGQNVTLSCEQNLNHDAMYWYRQDPGQGLRLIYYSQIVNDFQKGDIAEGYSVSREKKESFPLTVTSAQKNPTAFYLCASSRGLDVNSPLHFGNGTRLTVT.

This clone was observed a single time. Other DNA sequences in the same sample also yield this CDR3. This rearrangement joins TRBV6-5 to TRBJ1-1; D gene uncertain. Trimming took off 2 bases at V and 1 base at J, with 5 bases between the two ends. Germline V CDR1 and CDR2: MNHEY, SVGAGI. The length of the CDR3 is 13 residues. CDR3 loop: CASSYDRNTEAFF. The CDR3 bases are TGTGCCAGCAGTTACGATAGGAACACTGAAGCTTTCTTT.

V gene TRBV27 combines with J gene TRBJ2-7; 8 bases match TRBD1. CDR1 and CDR2 from the germline V gene are MNHEY and SMNVEV (reference sequence). The CDR3 is 14 amino acids. With 1 base clipped from V and 4 bases from J, the junction kept 3 bases outside the gene matches. CDR3 in amino acids: CASSLWQGAYEQYF. CDR3 DNA sequence: TGTGCCAGCAGTTTATGGCAGGGGGCTTACGAGCAGTACTTC.

The rearrangement joins TRBV6-1 to TRBJ1-2; 9 bases map to TRBD1. Trimming removed 3 bases from V and 7 bases from J; junction bases left unmatched: 3. The germline CDR1 and CDR2 sequences are MNHNS and SASEGT. The CDR3 covers 13 residues. The CDR3 DNA follows: TGTGCCAGCAGTGAGGAGGACAGGGGTGGCTACACCTTC. This gives the protein CASSEEDRGGYTF.

V and J are TRBV18 and TRBJ2-4; no reliable D call. The CDR3 extends over 13 amino acids. Germline V gives CDR1 KGHSH, CDR2 LQKENI. The germline V and J ends were trimmed by 3 bases and 10 bases, with 13 bases remaining between them. The CDR3 loop is CASSPQKSLIQYF. In DNA, the CDR3 is TGTGCCAGCTCACCGCAAAAGTCACTTATTCAGTACTTC.

The CDR3 DNA follows: TGTGCCAGCAGCTTGAATCGGGGGACCAATCAGCCCCAGCATTTT. Translated, it gives CASSLNRGTNQPQHF. The chain joins TRBV7-2 to TRBJ1-5; maybe TRBD1 (5 bases). With 3 bases removed from V and 3 bases from J, the gap between germline ends came to 12 bases. This CDR3 has 15 residues. The germline gives CDR1 SGHTA, CDR2 FQGNSA.

The chain couples TRBV5-1 to TRBJ2-6; no definite D call. CDR1 is SGHRS, CDR2 YFSETQ, per germline. V lost 6 bases and J 2 bases, leaving 9 bases between the germline ends. The CDR3 loop spans 14 amino acids. The CDR3: CASNTAAGANVLTF. CDR3 nucleotides: TGCGCCAGCAACACCGCCGCTGGGGCCAACGTCCTGACTTTC. Full variable domain (rest looked up from reference TRBV5-1 and TRBJ2-6): KAGVTQTPRYLIKTRGQQVTLSCSPISGHRSVSWYQQTPGQGLQFLFEYFSETQRNKGNFPGRFSGRQFSNSRSEMNVSTLELGDSALYLCASNTAAGANVLTFGAGSRLTVL.

V usage is TRBV27 and J usage is TRBJ1-2, with 10 bases identical to TRBD1. Germline V lookup: CDR1 MNHEY, CDR2 SMNVEV (reference sequence). The CDR3 runs 14 residues. Losses at the gene ends were 6 bases for V and 4 bases for J; bases not matched to a gene: 5. The DNA of the CDR3 is TGTGCCAGCAGCGGGACAGGGGTGGGCTATGGCTACACCTTC. Its protein product is CASSGTGVGYGYTF.

This clone turned up a few times. J is TRBJ2-7 and V is TRBV5-6; 9 nucleotides align to TRBD1. Germline-derived CDR1 and CDR2 are SGHDT and YYEEEE. The CDR3 sequence is 14 residues long. V lost 6 bases to trimming and J lost 6 bases; unmatched junction nucleotides: 10. The CDR3 loop is CASIRTGDFTEQYF. As DNA, the CDR3 is TGTGCCAGCATCCGGACAGGGGACTTTACCGAGCAGTACTTC.

The chain combines TRBV19 with TRBJ2-1, with TRBD2 identical over 9 bases. Germline V lookup: CDR1 LNHDA, CDR2 SQIVND (reference sequence). Trimming took 6 bases from V and 4 from J; bases not matched to a gene: 10. The CDR3 totals 16 residues. CDR3 sequence (DNA): TGTGCCAGTAGACCTCCCGGACTAGCGACATACAATGAGCAGTTCTTC. Translation: CASRPPGLATYNEQFF.

The chain has TRBV5-1 and TRBJ2-7, with D possibly matching TRBD2 (5 bases). V was shortened by 4 bases and J by 7 bases, with 18 bases between the two germline ends. Germline assignment: CDR1 SGHRS and CDR2 YFSETQ. CDR3 length: 14 residues. The CDR3 sequence is CASSSGRARGEQYF. CDR3 bases: TGCGCCAGCAGCAGCGGACGGGCGCGCGGGGAGCAGTACTTC.

This clone was recorded once. The genes are TRBV28 and TRBJ2-7, with D possibly TRBD2 on 6 matching bases. The V gene lost 3 bases and the J gene lost 7 bases, with 13 bases spanning the gap. This CDR3 spans 13 amino acids. The germline gives CDR1 MDHEN, CDR2 SYDVKM. In DNA form, the CDR3 reads TGTGCCAGCAGTTTCGGTGGAGGGCGGGAGCAGTACTTC. Translating it yields CASSFGGGREQYF.

The chain links TRBV11-2 to TRBJ2-3; TRBD1 matches at 11 bases. The CDR3 sequence is 18 residues long. The germline V gene has CDR1 SGHAT and CDR2 FQNNGV. The ends lost 2 bases at V and 4 bases at J; junction bases unmatched: 11. CDR3 region: CASSLYPPGTGGSDTQYF. CDR3 in DNA: TGTGCCAGCAGCTTATACCCCCCCGGGACAGGGGGTTCAGATACGCAGTATTTT. The variable domain in full, with the rest retrieved from reference TRBV11-2 and TRBJ2-3, is EAGVAQSPRYKIIEKRQSVAFWCNPISGHATLYWYQQILGQGPKLLIQFQNNGVVDDSQLPKDRFSAERLKGVDSTLKIQPAKLEDSAVYLCASSLYPPGTGGSDTQYFGPGTRLTVL.

This chain joins TRBV27 and TRBJ2-1; D is possibly TRBD1 (6 bases). Between the trimmed V and J ends, which lost 2 bases and 5 bases, there was a span of 19 bases. Per the germline V gene, CDR1 is MNHEY and CDR2 is SMNVEV (reference sequence). The CDR3 has 17 residues. Here the CDR3 reads CASSLRGYRDVDNEQFF. In DNA, the CDR3 is TGTGCCAGCAGTTTAAGGGGTTACAGGGACGTCGACAATGAGCAGTTCTTC.

The chain couples TRBV7-9 to TRBJ1-1; possibly TRBD1 for D (5 bases). The CDR3 contains 14 residues. V gave up 1 base and J gave up 8 bases, with 14 bases separating them. CDR1 and CDR2 from the germline V gene are SEHNR and FQNEAQ (reference sequence). CDR3: CASSLGGTAGEAFF. CDR3 sequence (DNA): TGTGCCAGCAGCTTAGGGGGGACCGCGGGAGAAGCTTTCTTT.